This T cell receptor (beta chain) was obtained from a study of sequential checkpoint blockade in melanoma. Looking at the study overall: Arm A got nivolumab then ipilimumab; arm B the reverse, 1:1.

The CDR3 loop spans 15 amino acids. Germline V gives CDR1 SGDLS, CDR2 YYNGEE. Trimming took 5 bases from V and 0 from J; bases not matched to a gene: 6. Sequencing was performed with immunoSEQ multiplex PCR; in TCRdb, only in-frame clones are kept and a portion is missing. The top ten clones hold around 26% of a sample with about 11,000 clones, 25% to 30% of them seen once. The sample's treatment: randomized to nivolumab then ipilimumab (arm A) or the reverse (arm B). Sequenced material: tumor tissue (inferred from file names), taken from a patient given nivolumab and ipilimumab in sequence. The rearrangement links TRBV9 to TRBJ2-3, with 7 bases identical to TRBD1. The receptor's source is a human donor with melanoma. The CDR3 reads CASSDRGHSTDTQYF. CDR3 DNA sequence: TGTGCCAGCAGTGATAGGGGGCATAGCACAGATACGCAGTATTTT.